This passage covers 32 T cell receptor beta chains from one sample sequenced in a study of tissue T cells after allogeneic stem cell transplantation. Enrolled prospectively were adult allogeneic hematopoietic cell transplant recipients whose graft-versus-host disease was steroid-refractory. Profiled with immunoSEQ multiplex PCR; TCRdb holds only in-frame clones, not every one. The data contain fewer than 2,000 clones, over 80% of them seen just once; the ten biggest clones take up 7% to 10%. The material was stomach tissue, obtained at autopsy. The receptors stem from a male patient over 55 with steroid-refractory graft-versus-host disease after an allogeneic stem cell transplant. Some T cells here may be from the graft donor.

The chain joins TRBV30 to TRBJ1-1; possibly TRBD1 for D (5 bases). The length of the CDR3 is 14 residues. With 2 bases removed from V and 4 bases from J, the gap between germline ends came to 14 bases. Germline CDR1 and CDR2: GTSNPN and SVGIG (reference sequence). Here the CDR3 reads CAWSKGLTATEAFF. CDR3 coding DNA: TGTGCCTGGAGTAAGGGACTTACGGCCACTGAAGCTTTCTTT.

The CDR3 protein is CASSSSDGGNTIYF. The DNA for the CDR3 is TGCGCCAGCAGCTCATCGGACGGAGGAAACACCATATATTTT. The gene calls are TRBV5-1 and TRBJ1-3; D not certain. CDR1 and CDR2 (germline): SGHRS, YFSETQ. CDR3 length equals 14 residues. Trimming stripped 3 bases from V and 4 bases from J, with 11 bases between.

This clone was counted a few times. The rearrangement uses TRBV18 and TRBJ2-1, with D maybe TRBD1 (6 bases). Germline assignment: CDR1 KGHSH and CDR2 LQKENI. The CDR3 spans 15 residues. Trimming shortened V by 2 bases and J by 1 base, and 9 bases separated the two germline ends. In nucleotides, the CDR3 is TGTGCCAGCTCACCAAACAGGGATTCCTACAATGAGCAGTTCTTC. Its translation: CASSPNRDSYNEQFF.

J is TRBJ1-4 and V is TRBV4-2; D gene unclear. This CDR3 is 16 amino acids long. V shed 2 bases and J shed 7 bases, with 17 bases lying between them. Germline CDR1 and CDR2: LGHNA and YNFKEQ. Here the CDR3 reads CASSQQNRGTVEKLFF. In DNA, the CDR3 is TGTGCCAGCAGCCAACAAAACCGGGGTACTGTTGAAAAACTGTTTTTT.

The chain joins TRBV5-1 to TRBJ1-1; D is unclear. This CDR3 contains 13 residues. Trimming took off 1 base at V and 0 bases at J, with 4 bases between the two ends. Germline V gives CDR1 SGHRS, CDR2 YFSETQ. CDR3 nucleotide sequence: TGCGCCAGCAGCTTGACCGTGAACACTGAAGCTTTCTTT. Its protein is CASSLTVNTEAFF.

The CDR3 loop is CASSQDGQASQPQHF. The CDR3 region has the DNA TGTGCCAGCAGCCAAGACGGACAGGCCTCTCAGCCCCAGCATTTT. V is TRBV4-2 and J is TRBJ1-5; TRBD1 agrees at 7 bases. The CDR3 sequence is 15 residues long. V lost 0 bases and J lost 6; bases outside the gene matches: 5. The germline V gene has CDR1 LGHNA and CDR2 YNFKEQ.

This clone was observed once. The CDR3, as DNA: TGTGCCAGCAGTGAATCCATAGTCCTGAACACTGAAGCTTTCTTT. Its translation: CASSESIVLNTEAFF. The chain has TRBV6-1 and TRBJ1-1; no clear D. The germline V gene encodes CDR1 MNHNS and CDR2 SASEGT. The CDR3 sequence is 15 residues long. Trimming removed 2 bases at V and 0 bases at J, with 10 bases between.

By frequency in the sample, this clone is hyperexpanded. This chain joins TRBV4-1 and TRBJ1-3, with D uncertain. Germline loops: CDR1 MGHRA, CDR2 YSYEKL. CDR3 length: 14 amino acids. Trimming removed 0 bases from V and 0 bases from J, with 3 bases in between. The CDR3 loop is CASSQDHSGNTIYF. The CDR3 bases are TGCGCCAGCAGCCAAGACCACTCTGGAAACACCATATATTTT.

This clone was recorded once. This chain links TRBV27 with TRBJ1-1; D uncertain. The V end lost 5 bases, the J end lost 0 bases, and 7 bases lay between the germline ends. CDR1 is MNHEY, CDR2 SMNVEV, per germline (reference sequence). The CDR3 runs to 13 residues. The CDR3 DNA follows: TGTGCCAGCAGTGCTAGTCTGAACACTGAAGCTTTCTTT. Its protein is CASSASLNTEAFF.

The CDR3 DNA reads as TGTGCCAGCAGCCAGAGAAACTATGGCTACACCTTC. Translation gives CASSQRNYGYTF. The chain combines TRBV11-1 with TRBJ1-2, with D unresolved. Trimming left V 5 bases short and J 2 bases short, with 6 bases between. Germline values: CDR1 SGHAT, CDR2 FQDESV (reference sequence). The CDR3 is 12 amino acids.

The V call is TRBV5-1, the J call TRBJ2-2; D is uncertain. This CDR3 is built from 16 residues. V lost 0 bases and J 1 base, leaving 10 bases between the germline ends. CDR1 is SGHRS, CDR2 YFSETQ, per germline. The DNA for the CDR3 is TGCGCCAGCAGCTTGGAGGGTCTGAGGAACACCGGGGAGCTGTTTTTT. Its protein product is CASSLEGLRNTGELFF.

The rearrangement links TRBV4-2 to TRBJ2-7; D call uncertain. Germline V gene lookup returns CDR1 LGHNA and CDR2 YNFKEQ. CDR3 size: 15 residues. Deletions cut 0 bases from V and 6 bases from J, with 15 bases between. The chain's CDR3 is CASSQDPAHASEQYF. Here the CDR3 DNA reads TGTGCCAGCAGCCAAGATCCAGCTCATGCCAGCGAGCAGTACTTC.

The rearrangement joins TRBV7-9 to TRBJ1-1, with D possibly matching TRBD1 (5 bases). This CDR3 spans 15 amino acids. V was shortened by 0 bases and J by 1 base, with 9 bases between the two germline ends. Germline V gene lookup returns CDR1 SEHNR and CDR2 FQNEAQ (reference sequence). CDR3 residues: CASSLADTGNTEAFF. CDR3 nucleotide sequence: TGTGCCAGCAGCTTAGCGGACACAGGGAACACTGAAGCTTTCTTT. Combining the CDR3 with reference TRBV7-9 and TRBJ1-1 gives the whole variable domain DTGVSQNPRHKITKRGQNVTFRCDPISEHNRLYWYRQTLGQGPEFLTYFQNEAQLEKSRLLSDRFSAERPKGSFSTLEIQRTEQGDSAMYLCASSLADTGNTEAFFGQGTRLTVV.

This chain joins TRBV5-6 and TRBJ2-7; D might be TRBD1 (5 bases). V dropped 4 bases and J dropped 5 bases, with 16 bases sitting between them. The CDR3 runs to 14 residues. Germline V gene data show CDR1 as SGHDT and CDR2 as YYEEEE. The DNA of the CDR3 is TGTGCCAGCAGCCGGGTGGGTTCGGACAACGAGCAGTACTTC. It specifies CASSRVGSDNEQYF.

This clone has more than one count but fewer than ten. The CDR3 protein is CASRARDRGPEQYF. CDR3 sequence (DNA): TGTGCCAGCAGGGCCCGGGACAGGGGGCCCGAGCAGTACTTC. The rearrangement uses TRBV28 and TRBJ2-7, with TRBD1 identical over 12 bases. Per the germline V gene, CDR1 is MDHEN and CDR2 is SYDVKM. There are 14 residues in the CDR3. V dropped 6 bases and J dropped 6; count of bases not matched to a gene: 6.

This clone was picked up a small number of times. The V gene is TRBV5-1, the J gene TRBJ1-1, with D unclear. The V end was cut by 5 bases, the J end by 2 bases, with 13 bases between. This CDR3 spans 14 amino acids. Germline V gene data show CDR1 as SGHRS and CDR2 as YFSETQ. The CDR3 loop reads CASRADPGNTEAFF. The CDR3 nucleotides read TGCGCCAGCAGGGCCGACCCAGGAAACACTGAAGCTTTCTTT.

The chain combines TRBV19 with TRBJ1-5, with D unclear. Germline-derived CDR1 and CDR2 are LNHDA and SQIVND (reference sequence). The CDR3 extends over 13 amino acids. Trimming left V 2 bases short and J 5 bases short, with 7 bases between. CDR3 in DNA: TGTGCCAGTAGTATAAGTTCCTATCAGCCCCAGCATTTT. It encodes CASSISSYQPQHF. Supplemented by reference TRBV19 and TRBJ1-5, the full variable domain reads DGGITQSPKYLFRKEGQNVTLSCEQNLNHDAMYWYRQDPGQGLRLIYYSQIVNDFQKGDIAEGYSVSREKKESFPLTVTSAQKNPTAFYLCASSISSYQPQHFGDGTRLSIL.

This clone was found a few times. The V and J genes are TRBV5-4 and TRBJ2-1; 7 bases are shared with TRBD2. The V segment lost 4 bases and the J segment 5 bases; nucleotides outside the gene matches: 15. This CDR3 comprises 17 residues. Germline V lookup: CDR1 SGHNT, CDR2 YYREEE (reference sequence). CDR3 sequence (DNA): TGTGCCAGCAGCCCCAGGCGACTGGCGGGGGAACACAATGAGCAGTTCTTC. This sequence encodes CASSPRRLAGEHNEQFF.

This chain connects TRBV7-9 to TRBJ2-3; D possibly corresponds to TRBD1 (6 bases). V was pared by 1 base and J by 5 bases, with 13 bases between. The CDR3 spans 15 residues. Germline CDR1 reads SEHNR; CDR2 reads FQNEAQ (reference sequence). The CDR3 protein is CASSLGDRLGDTQYF. CDR3 bases: TGTGCCAGCAGCTTAGGTGACAGGTTAGGAGATACGCAGTATTTT.

This chain uses TRBV5-1 with TRBJ1-2; unclear D gene. The CDR3 length is 13 residues. CDR1 is SGHRS, CDR2 YFSETQ, per germline. V gave up 4 bases and J gave up 3 bases, with 10 bases separating them. The CDR3: CASSVAGDYGYTF. The CDR3 coding sequence is TGCGCCAGCAGCGTGGCGGGTGACTATGGCTACACCTTC.

The chain is built from TRBV2 and TRBJ1-4, with D perhaps matching TRBD1 (6 bases). Germline values: CDR1 SNHLY, CDR2 FYNNEI. The CDR3 length is 16 residues. V was clipped by 3 bases and J by 6 bases, with 17 bases between them. The CDR3, as DNA: TGTGCCAGCAGTGATTACAGGGATCGGGTTGATGAAAAACTGTTTTTT. Residues: CASSDYRDRVDEKLFF. The full variable domain, its missing parts supplied by reference TRBV2 and TRBJ1-4, is EPEVTQTPSHQVTQMGQEVILRCVPISNHLYFYWYRQILGQKVEFLVSFYNNEISEKSEIFDDQFSVERPDGSNFTLKIRSTKLEDSAMYFCASSDYRDRVDEKLFFGSGTQLSVL.

The rearrangement uses TRBV9 and TRBJ2-7, with 12 bases lining up with TRBD1. The trim removed 4 bases at V and 6 bases at J, leaving 14 bases unmatched. Germline V lookup: CDR1 SGDLS, CDR2 YYNGEE. CDR3 length: 17 residues. CDR3 sequence (DNA): TGTGCCAGCAGCCCAGCCCTCCCGGGACAGGGGGCCCCCGAGCAGTACTTC. This sequence encodes CASSPALPGQGAPEQYF.

This chain joins TRBV27 and TRBJ2-7, with D possibly being TRBD1 (6 bases). Germline CDR1 MNHEY, CDR2 SMNVEV (reference sequence). This CDR3 contains 14 residues. The V and J ends lost 8 bases and 4 bases respectively, with 18 bases between them. The CDR3 DNA reads as TGTGCCAGCTCCCGAAGGGGGAGTATTTACGAGCAGTACTTC. The encoded protein is CASSRRGSIYEQYF.

J is TRBJ2-7 and V is TRBV28; 8 nucleotides agree with TRBD1. Looked up from germline, CDR1 is MDHEN and CDR2 is SYDVKM. The CDR3 is 15 residues long. The ends lost 4 bases at V and 2 bases at J; junction bases unmatched: 7. Here the CDR3 DNA reads TGTGCCAGCAGTTCCCGGACAGGGAGCACCTACGAGCAGTACTTC. Protein: CASSSRTGSTYEQYF.

The genes are TRBV30 and TRBJ1-6, with D hard to call. Trimming shortened V by 3 bases and J by 3 bases, and 6 bases separated the two germline ends. From germline, CDR1 is GTSNPN and CDR2 SVGIG (reference sequence). The length of the CDR3 is 13 residues. In nucleotides, the CDR3 is TGTGCCTGGAGCCCCAACTATAATTCACCCCTCCACTTT. This encodes CAWSPNYNSPLHF.

This sequence joins TRBV28 and TRBJ1-1; D unresolved. The CDR3 has 14 residues. V was trimmed by 0 bases and J by 5 bases, leaving 10 bases between them. Germline CDR1 is MDHEN and CDR2 is SYDVKM. The CDR3 DNA reads as TGTGCCAGCAGTTTATGGGGTGACGTGACTGAAGCTTTCTTT. Its protein product is CASSLWGDVTEAFF.

The chain recombines TRBV30 with TRBJ1-2; 7 bases fit TRBD1. With V trimmed by 4 bases and J by 8 bases, 13 bases remained unmatched. Germline CDR1 GTSNPN, CDR2 SVGIG (reference sequence). This CDR3 region has 14 residues. In DNA form, the CDR3 reads TGTGCCTGGACCCGCCGGGACAGTGCTTACGGCTACACCTTC. It translates to CAWTRRDSAYGYTF.

The genes are TRBV7-2 and TRBJ1-3; D may be TRBD1 (5 bases). The CDR3 is made up of 16 amino acids. Germline V gene lookup returns CDR1 SGHTA and CDR2 FQGNSA. V gave up 2 bases and J gave up 3 bases, with 14 bases separating them. The CDR3 nucleotides are TGTGCCAGCAGCTTACAGATAGGGGCAGATGGAAACACCATATATTTT. Translated: CASSLQIGADGNTIYF. Complete variable domain (other parts from reference TRBV7-2 and TRBJ1-3): GAGVSQSPSNKVTEKGKDVELRCDPISGHTALYWYRQSLGQGLEFLIYFQGNSAPDKSGLPSDRFSAERTGGSVSTLTIQRTQQEDSAVYLCASSLQIGADGNTIYFGEGSWLTVV.

This clone was observed a single time. The rearrangement joins TRBV5-1 to TRBJ1-4; no definite D call. V was pared by 2 bases and J by 3 bases, with 11 bases between. Germline CDR1 reads SGHRS; CDR2 reads YFSETQ. The CDR3 runs to 15 residues. The CDR3 is CASSFLGISNEKLFF. The CDR3 bases are TGCGCCAGCAGCTTTCTGGGGATTTCTAATGAAAAACTGTTTTTT. The complete variable domain, with remaining parts taken from reference TRBV5-1 and TRBJ1-4, reads KAGVTQTPRYLIKTRGQQVTLSCSPISGHRSVSWYQQTPGQGLQFLFEYFSETQRNKGNFPGRFSGRQFSNSRSEMNVSTLELGDSALYLCASSFLGISNEKLFFGSGTQLSVL.

The V gene is TRBV28, the J gene TRBJ1-1, with a tentative D call TRBD1 (5 bases). The CDR3 is 14 residues long. Trimming left V 3 bases short and J 1 base short, with 9 bases between. In germline, CDR1 is MDHEN, CDR2 SYDVKM. The CDR3 bases are TGTGCCAGCAGTTTGGGGCCTAGGAACACTGAAGCTTTCTTT. This encodes CASSLGPRNTEAFF.

As concerns this clone: The same CDR3 can be traced to other DNA sequences in this sample. CDR3 nucleotide sequence: TGTGCCAGCAGTTTTAGCAGCTACGAGCAGTACTTC. It is translated as CASSFSSYEQYF. V is TRBV28 and J is TRBJ2-7; unclear D gene. CDR3 length: 12 amino acids. Germline values: CDR1 MDHEN, CDR2 SYDVKM. V was trimmed by 3 bases and J by 3 bases, leaving 6 bases between them.

The chain is built from TRBV9 and TRBJ1-2, with D possibly being TRBD1 (6 bases). V was shortened by 3 bases and J by 2 bases, with 11 bases between the two germline ends. The germline V gene has CDR1 SGDLS and CDR2 YYNGEE. This CDR3 has 14 amino acids. The CDR3 region is CASSAQQGNYGYTF. In nucleotides, the CDR3 is TGTGCCAGCAGCGCGCAACAGGGAAACTATGGCTACACCTTC.